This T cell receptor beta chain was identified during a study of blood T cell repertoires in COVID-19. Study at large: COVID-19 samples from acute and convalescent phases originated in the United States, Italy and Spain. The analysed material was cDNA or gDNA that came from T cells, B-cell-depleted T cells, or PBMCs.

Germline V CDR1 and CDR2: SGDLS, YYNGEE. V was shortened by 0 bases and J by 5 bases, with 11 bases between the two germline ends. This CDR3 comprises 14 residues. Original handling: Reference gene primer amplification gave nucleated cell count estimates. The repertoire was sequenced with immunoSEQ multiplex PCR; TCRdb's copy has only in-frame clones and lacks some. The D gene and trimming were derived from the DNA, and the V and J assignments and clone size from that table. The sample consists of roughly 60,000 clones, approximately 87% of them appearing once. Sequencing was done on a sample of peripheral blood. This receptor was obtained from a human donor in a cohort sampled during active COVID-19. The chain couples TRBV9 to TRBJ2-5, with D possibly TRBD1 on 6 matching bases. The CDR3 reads CASSVAWTEETQYF. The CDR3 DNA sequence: TGTGCCAGCAGCGTAGCTTGGACAGAGGAGACCCAGTACTTC.